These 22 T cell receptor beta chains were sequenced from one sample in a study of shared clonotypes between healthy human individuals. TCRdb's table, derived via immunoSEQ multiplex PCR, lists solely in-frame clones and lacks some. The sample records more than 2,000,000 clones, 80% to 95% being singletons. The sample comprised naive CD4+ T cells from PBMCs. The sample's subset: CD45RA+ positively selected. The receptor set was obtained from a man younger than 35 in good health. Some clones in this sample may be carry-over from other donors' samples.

The CDR3: CAWSVRRLAGGLDTQYF. The DNA of the CDR3 is TGTGCCTGGAGTGTACGAAGACTAGCGGGGGGGTTGGATACGCAGTATTTT. The genes are TRBV30 and TRBJ2-3; the match to TRBD2 covers 14 bases. The CDR3 has 17 amino acids. The V gene end was trimmed by 0 bases and the J gene end by 6 bases; junction bases not matched to a gene: 8. Per the germline V gene, CDR1 is GTSNPN and CDR2 is SVGIG (reference sequence).

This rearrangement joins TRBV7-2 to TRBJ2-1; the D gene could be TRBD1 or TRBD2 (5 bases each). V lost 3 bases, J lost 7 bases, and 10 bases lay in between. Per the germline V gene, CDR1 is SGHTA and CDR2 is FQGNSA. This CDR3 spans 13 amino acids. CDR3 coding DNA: TGTGCCAGCAGCTTCTCGGGGCGAAATGAGCAGTTCTTC. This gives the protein CASSFSGRNEQFF. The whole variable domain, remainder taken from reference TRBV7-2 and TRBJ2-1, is GAGVSQSPSNKVTEKGKDVELRCDPISGHTALYWYRQSLGQGLEFLIYFQGNSAPDKSGLPSDRFSAERTGGSVSTLTIQRTQQEDSAVYLCASSFSGRNEQFFGPGTRLTVL.

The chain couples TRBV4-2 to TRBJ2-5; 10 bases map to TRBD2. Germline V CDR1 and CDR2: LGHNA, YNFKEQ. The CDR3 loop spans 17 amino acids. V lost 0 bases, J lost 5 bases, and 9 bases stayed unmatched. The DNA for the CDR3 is TGTGCCAGCAGCCAAGAATCGAGCGGGAGGGGGCCGGAGACCCAGTACTTC. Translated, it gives CASSQESSGRGPETQYF.

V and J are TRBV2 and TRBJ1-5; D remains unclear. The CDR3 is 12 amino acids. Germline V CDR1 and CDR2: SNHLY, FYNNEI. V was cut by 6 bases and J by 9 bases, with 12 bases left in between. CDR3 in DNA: TGTGCCAGCAGAAGCCAGGAATCGCCCCAGCATTTT. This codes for CASRSQESPQHF.

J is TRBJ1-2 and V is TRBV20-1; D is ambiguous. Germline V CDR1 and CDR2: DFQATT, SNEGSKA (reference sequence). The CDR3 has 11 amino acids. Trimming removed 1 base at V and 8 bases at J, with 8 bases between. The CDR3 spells CSARGGMGYTF. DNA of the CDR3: TGCAGTGCTAGAGGAGGTATGGGCTACACCTTC.

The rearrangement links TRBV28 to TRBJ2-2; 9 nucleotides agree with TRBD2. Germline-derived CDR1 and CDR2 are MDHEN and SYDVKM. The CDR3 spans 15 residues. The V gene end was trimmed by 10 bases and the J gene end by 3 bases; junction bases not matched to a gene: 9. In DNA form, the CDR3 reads TGTGCCACCCTTAGGCGGGAGGGTTACACCGGGGAGCTGTTTTTT. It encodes CATLRREGYTGELFF.

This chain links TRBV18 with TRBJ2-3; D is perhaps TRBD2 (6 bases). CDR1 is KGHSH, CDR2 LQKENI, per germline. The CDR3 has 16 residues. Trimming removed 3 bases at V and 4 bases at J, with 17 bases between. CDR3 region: CASSPLSGSFSDTQYF. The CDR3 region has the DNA TGTGCCAGCTCACCCCTTTCCGGGAGTTTCTCAGATACGCAGTATTTT.

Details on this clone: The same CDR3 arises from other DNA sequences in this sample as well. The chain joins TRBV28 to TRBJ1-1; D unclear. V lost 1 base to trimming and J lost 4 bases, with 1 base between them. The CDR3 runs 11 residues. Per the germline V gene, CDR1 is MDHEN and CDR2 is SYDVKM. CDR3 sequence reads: CASSLSTEAFF. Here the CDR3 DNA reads TGTGCCAGCAGTTTATCCACTGAAGCTTTCTTT.

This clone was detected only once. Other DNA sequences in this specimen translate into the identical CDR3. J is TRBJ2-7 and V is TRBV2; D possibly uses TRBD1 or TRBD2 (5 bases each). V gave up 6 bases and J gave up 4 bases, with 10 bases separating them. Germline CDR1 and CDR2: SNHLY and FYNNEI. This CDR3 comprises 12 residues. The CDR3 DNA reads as TGTGCCAGCAGGGGAGACAGTTACGAGCAGTACTTC. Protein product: CASRGDSYEQYF.

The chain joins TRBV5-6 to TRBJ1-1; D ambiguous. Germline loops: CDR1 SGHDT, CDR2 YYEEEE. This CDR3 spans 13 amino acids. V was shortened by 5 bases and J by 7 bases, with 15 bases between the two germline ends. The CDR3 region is CASSWGDRNEAFF. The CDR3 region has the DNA TGTGCCAGCAGTTGGGGAGACCGAAATGAAGCTTTCTTT.

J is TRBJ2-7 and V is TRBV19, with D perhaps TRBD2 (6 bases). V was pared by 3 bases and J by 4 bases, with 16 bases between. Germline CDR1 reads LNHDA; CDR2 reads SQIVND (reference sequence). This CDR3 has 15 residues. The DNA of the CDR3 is TGTGCCAGTAGTATGTCGGGGGACCCTAGTTACGAGCAGTACTTC. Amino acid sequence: CASSMSGDPSYEQYF.

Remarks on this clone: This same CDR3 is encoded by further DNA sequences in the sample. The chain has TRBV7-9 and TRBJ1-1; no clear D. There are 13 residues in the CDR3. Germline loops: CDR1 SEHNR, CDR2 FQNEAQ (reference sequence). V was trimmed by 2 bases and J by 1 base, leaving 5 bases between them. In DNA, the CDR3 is TGTGCCAGCAGCTTATCCGGGAACACTGAAGCTTTCTTT. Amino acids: CASSLSGNTEAFF.

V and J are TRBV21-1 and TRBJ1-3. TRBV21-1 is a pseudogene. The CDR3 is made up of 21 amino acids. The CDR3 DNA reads TGTGCCAGCGAGGGTGGTCCATCGGGGGGATCTCTGGCCCTCTCTGGAAACACCATATATTTT. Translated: CASEGGPSGGSLALSGNTIYF.

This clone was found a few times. CDR3 nucleotides: TGTGCCAGCTCACTAGATACGGGAACTGAAGCTTTCTTT. As protein: CASSLDTGTEAFF. The V and J genes are TRBV18 and TRBJ1-1, with D unclear. CDR3 size: 13 residues. In germline, CDR1 is KGHSH, CDR2 LQKENI. The V gene lost 4 bases and the J gene lost 5 bases, with 11 bases spanning the gap.

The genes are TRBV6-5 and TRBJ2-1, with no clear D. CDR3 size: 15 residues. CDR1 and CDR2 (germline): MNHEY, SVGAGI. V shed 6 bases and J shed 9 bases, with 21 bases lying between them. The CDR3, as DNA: TGTGCCAGCAGCCTCAGGTTGGTTAGCCTAAGTGAGCAGTTCTTC. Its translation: CASSLRLVSLSEQFF.

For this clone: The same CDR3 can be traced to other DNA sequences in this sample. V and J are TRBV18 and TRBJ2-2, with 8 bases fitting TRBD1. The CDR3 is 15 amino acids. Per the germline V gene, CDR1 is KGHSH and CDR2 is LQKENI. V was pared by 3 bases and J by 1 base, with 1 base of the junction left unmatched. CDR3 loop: CASSPGQGNTGELFF. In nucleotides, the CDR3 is TGTGCCAGCTCACCCGGACAGGGGAACACCGGGGAGCTGTTTTTT.

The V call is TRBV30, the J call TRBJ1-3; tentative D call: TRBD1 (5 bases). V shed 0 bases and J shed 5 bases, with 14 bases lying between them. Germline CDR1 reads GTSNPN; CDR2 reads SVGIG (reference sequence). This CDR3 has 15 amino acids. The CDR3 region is CAWSVLGTMRNTIYF. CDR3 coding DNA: TGTGCCTGGAGTGTACTTGGGACGATGAGAAACACCATATATTTT.

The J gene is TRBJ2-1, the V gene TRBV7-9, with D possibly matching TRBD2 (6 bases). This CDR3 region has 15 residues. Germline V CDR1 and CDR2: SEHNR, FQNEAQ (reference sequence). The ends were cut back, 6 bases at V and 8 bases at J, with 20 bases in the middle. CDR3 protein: CASRGGLGDYYEQFF. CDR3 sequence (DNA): TGTGCCAGCAGGGGAGGTCTTGGAGATTACTATGAGCAGTTCTTC.

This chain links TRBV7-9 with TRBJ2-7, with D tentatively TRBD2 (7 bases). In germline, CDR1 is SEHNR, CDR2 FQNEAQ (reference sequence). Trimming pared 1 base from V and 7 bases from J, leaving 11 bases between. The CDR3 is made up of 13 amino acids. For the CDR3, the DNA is TGTGCCAGCAGCTTAGAAGGGGGACTAGAGCAGTACTTC. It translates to CASSLEGGLEQYF.

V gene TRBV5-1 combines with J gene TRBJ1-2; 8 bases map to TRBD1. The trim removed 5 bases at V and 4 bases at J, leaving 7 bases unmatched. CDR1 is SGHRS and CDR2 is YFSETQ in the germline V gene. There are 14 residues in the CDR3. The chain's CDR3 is CASREGTGTYGYTF. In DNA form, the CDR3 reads TGCGCCAGCAGGGAGGGGACAGGAACCTATGGCTACACCTTC.

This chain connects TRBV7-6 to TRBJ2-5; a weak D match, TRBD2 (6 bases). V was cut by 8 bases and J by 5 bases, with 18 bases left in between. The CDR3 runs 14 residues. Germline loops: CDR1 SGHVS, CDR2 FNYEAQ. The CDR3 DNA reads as TGTGCCAGCTCCACCTTCAACCGGGGGGAGACCCAGTACTTC. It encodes CASSTFNRGETQYF.

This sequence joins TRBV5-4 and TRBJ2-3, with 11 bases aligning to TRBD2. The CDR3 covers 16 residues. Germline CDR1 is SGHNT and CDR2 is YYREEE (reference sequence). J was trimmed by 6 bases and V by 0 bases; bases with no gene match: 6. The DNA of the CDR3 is TGTGCCAGCAGCTTGGTGGCTAGCGGGAGGTCGGATACGCAGTATTTT. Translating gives CASSLVASGRSDTQYF.